This T cell receptor (beta chain) came from a study of control samples from healthy donors and cancer patients. The CDR3 has 14 residues. V was pared by 3 bases and J by 0 bases, with 8 bases between. Germline V CDR1 and CDR2: LNHDA, SQIVND (reference sequence). Profiled with immunoSEQ multiplex PCR; TCRdb holds only in-frame clones, not every one. The sample contains tens of thousands of clones, 90% to 95% of which appear only once. Input material: blood. This TCR came from a woman aged 18-29 years in good health. This chain links TRBV19 with TRBJ1-1; D not certain. The CDR3 loop is CASSIGSLNTEAFF. The CDR3 DNA is TGTGCCAGTAGTATCGGCAGCCTGAACACTGAAGCTTTCTTT.